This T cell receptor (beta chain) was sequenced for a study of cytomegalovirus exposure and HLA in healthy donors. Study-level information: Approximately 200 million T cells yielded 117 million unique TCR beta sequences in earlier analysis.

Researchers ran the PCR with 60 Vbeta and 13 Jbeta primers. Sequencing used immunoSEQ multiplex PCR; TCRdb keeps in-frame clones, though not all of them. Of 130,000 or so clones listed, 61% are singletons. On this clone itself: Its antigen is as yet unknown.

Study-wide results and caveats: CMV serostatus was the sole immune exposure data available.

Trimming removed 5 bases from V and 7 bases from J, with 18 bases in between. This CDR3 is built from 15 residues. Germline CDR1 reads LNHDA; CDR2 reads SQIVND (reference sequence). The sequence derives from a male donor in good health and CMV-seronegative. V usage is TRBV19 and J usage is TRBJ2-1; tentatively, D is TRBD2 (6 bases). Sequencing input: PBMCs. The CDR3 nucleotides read TGTGCCAGTAGTCAAGGACTACCCGCTAGTAATGAGCAGTTCTTC. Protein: CASSQGLPASNEQFF. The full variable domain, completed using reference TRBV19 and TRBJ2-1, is DGGITQSPKYLFRKEGQNVTLSCEQNLNHDAMYWYRQDPGQGLRLIYYSQIVNDFQKGDIAEGYSVSREKKESFPLTVTSAQKNPTAFYLCASSQGLPASNEQFFGPGTRLTVL.